What follows are 26 T cell receptor beta chains derived from one specimen sequenced in a study of blood T cells in healthy people across ages (dated by TCRdb to about 2015). The method behind the library was 5' RACE. The instrument given in TCRdb is Illumina HiSeq 2500. The second PCR ran for roughly 7 to 11 cycles and used a J-beta primer mix along with a sample-barcoded 5' primer. In TCRdb, the public reads were trimmed at Q25 with fastp and aligned with MiXCR, with productive beta chains retained. For every CDR3 protein sequence, its rows merge into one entry that carries the most common genes and DNA. The sample contains about 780,000 distinct CDR3 sequences, approximately 59% of them found a single time. The ten largest clones represent about a quarter of the sample. The sample was blood. The receptors were sampled from a young man in good health.

The gene calls are TRBV6-1 and TRBJ1-6, with 7 nucleotides matching TRBD1. The ends lost 2 bases at V and 5 bases at J; junction bases unmatched: 9. This CDR3 spans 17 amino acids. CDR1 is MNHNS and CDR2 is SASEGT in the germline V gene. The CDR3 here is CASSESGGGDDNSPLHF. In DNA, the CDR3 is TGTGCCAGCAGTGAATCTGGAGGGGGCGACGATAATTCACCCCTCCACTTT.

The chain joins TRBV28 to TRBJ2-4; 10 bases fit TRBD1. The DNA end is more similar to TRBJ2-7, so the J call may be wrong. CDR1 and CDR2 (germline): MDHEN, SYDVKM. The CDR3 spans 16 residues. The CDR3 DNA sequence: TGTGCCAGCAGTTTAGACTCCGGGACAGGGGCACACGAGCAGTACTTC. This encodes CASSLDSGTGAHEQYF.

About this clonotype: This sequence may be a read error, since a much larger clone differs from it by one base. The gene calls are TRBV5-1 and TRBJ2-5, with TRBD1 matching over 9 bases. This CDR3 has 13 residues. V shed 9 bases, J shed 3 bases, and the junction held 6 bases outside the gene matches. Germline assignment: CDR1 SGHRS and CDR2 YFSETQ. As DNA, the CDR3 is TGCGCCACCGCACGGACAGGGGAAGAGACCCAGTACTTC. This codes for CATARTGEETQYF. The entire variable domain, with the rest obtained from reference TRBV5-1 and TRBJ2-5, is as follows: KAGVTQTPRYLIKTRGQQVTLSCSPISGHRSVSWYQQTPGQGLQFLFEYFSETQRNKGNFPGRFSGRQFSNSRSEMNVSTLELGDSALYLCATARTGEETQYFGPGTRLLVL.

This clonotype was seen just once. This chain joins TRBV7-9 and TRBJ2-1; a possible D gene is TRBD1 (5 bases). V dropped 7 bases and J dropped 15 bases, with 16 bases sitting between them. The germline CDR1 and CDR2 sequences are SEHNR and FQNEAQ (reference sequence). This CDR3 is built from 11 residues. Here the CDR3 reads CASNPQGPPFF. The CDR3 DNA reads TGTGCCAGCAACCCTCAGGGTCCACCGTTCTTC.

The rearrangement joins TRBV5-1 to TRBJ2-1; 7 bases fit TRBD1. V dropped 4 bases and J dropped 3; count of bases not matched to a gene: 7. Germline lookup yields CDR1 SGHRS and CDR2 YFSETQ. The CDR3 has 15 amino acids. The chain's CDR3 is CASSHPGQNYNEQFF. The DNA for the CDR3 is TGCGCCAGCAGCCACCCGGGACAGAACTACAATGAGCAGTTCTTC.

This clonotype occurred a few times. The chain couples TRBV12-3 or TRBV12-4 to TRBJ1-1; D perhaps matches TRBD1 (5 bases). The CDR3 is 14 residues long. V lost 3 bases and J 0 bases, leaving 8 bases between the germline ends. The CDR3 here is CASSFGGMNTEAFF. The CDR3 DNA is TGTGCCAGCAGTTTCGGGGGGATGAACACTGAAGCTTTCTTT.

The chain couples TRBV2 to TRBJ1-6; 9 bases agree with TRBD1. The V segment lost 6 bases and the J segment 6 bases; nucleotides outside the gene matches: 3. CDR3 size: 14 residues. Germline lookup yields CDR1 SNHLY and CDR2 FYNNEI. Here the CDR3 DNA reads TGTGCCAGCAGGCTGGACAGGGGTAATTCACCCCTCCACTTT. This encodes CASRLDRGNSPLHF.

The chain couples TRBV7-2 to TRBJ2-5, with a tentative D call TRBD2 (7 bases). The germline V and J ends were trimmed by 1 base and 4 bases, with 13 bases remaining between them. CDR1 and CDR2 (germline): SGHTA, FQGNSA. This CDR3 has 15 amino acids. The CDR3 spells CASSLGSGEGETQYF. The CDR3 bases are TGTGCCAGCAGCTTAGGTTCAGGGGAGGGAGAGACCCAGTACTTC.

The DNA of the CDR3 is TGTGCCAGCAGACCCGACAGGAGCTATGGCTACACCTTC. Its translation is CASRPDRSYGYTF. This rearrangement joins TRBV6-1 to TRBJ1-2; weak D call: TRBD1 (6 bases). The CDR3 spans 13 residues. Germline V CDR1 and CDR2: MNHNS, SASEGT. The ends were cut back, 6 bases at V and 4 bases at J, with 12 bases in the middle.

V gene TRBV2 combines with J gene TRBJ2-1; D gene uncertain. This CDR3 has 14 residues. CDR1 and CDR2 from the germline V gene are SNHLY and FYNNEI. Trimming removed 2 bases from V and 2 bases from J, with 7 bases in between. This CDR3 reads CASSEILTYNEQFF. The CDR3 DNA follows: TGTGCCAGCAGTGAAATCCTCACCTACAATGAGCAGTTCTTC.

In this sample, this clonotype turned up once. V usage is TRBV4-3 and J usage is TRBJ2-3; 10 bases align to TRBD2. CDR1 LGHNA and CDR2 YSLEER come from the germline V gene. This CDR3 region has 17 residues. With V trimmed by 2 bases and J by 4 bases, 9 bases remained unmatched. The CDR3 region has the DNA TGCGCCAGCAGCCAACAATACAGCGGGGGGGGTGCAGATACGCAGTATTTT. It codes for CASSQQYSGGGADTQYF.

CDR3 sequence: CATEPGRSPLHF. The CDR3 bases are TGTGCCACGGAACCGGGGAGGTCACCCCTCCACTTT. The chain combines TRBV9 with TRBJ1-6; D is uncertain. Germline V gene data show CDR1 as SGDLS and CDR2 as YYNGEE. Trimming stripped 9 bases from V and 10 bases from J, with 14 bases between. The CDR3 runs to 12 residues.

The V gene is TRBV28, the J gene TRBJ2-1, with 7 bases identical to TRBD1. CDR1 and CDR2 from the germline V gene are MDHEN and SYDVKM. The V segment lost 5 bases and the J segment 3 bases; nucleotides outside the gene matches: 7. This CDR3 is built from 15 residues. This CDR3 is CASSPPRTGYNEQFF. In DNA, the CDR3 is TGTGCCAGCAGTCCCCCCCGGACAGGCTACAATGAGCAGTTCTTC.

This clonotype has just one count. V and J are TRBV7-9 and TRBJ2-7; 8 bases are shared with TRBD2. The CDR3 totals 14 residues. The trim removed 5 bases at V and 3 bases at J, leaving 6 bases unmatched. The germline gives CDR1 SEHNR, CDR2 FQNEAQ (reference sequence). The CDR3 DNA reads TGTGCCAGCAGCCGTATGAGCGGGGGCTACGAGCAGTACTTC. Its translation: CASSRMSGGYEQYF.

The chain has TRBV3-1 and TRBJ2-5; D gene unclear. The J call may be incorrect, as the DNA end agrees better with TRBJ2-7. The CDR3 spans 11 residues. The germline CDR1 and CDR2 sequences are LGHDT and YNNKEL (reference sequence). The CDR3 is CASRGWHEQYF. CDR3 coding DNA: TGTGCCAGCAGGGGCTGGCACGAGCAGTACTTC.

This clonotype occurred a few times. The rearrangement uses TRBV25-1 and TRBJ1-5, with TRBD1 as a possible D gene (6 bases). Between the trimmed V and J ends, which lost 6 bases and 3 bases, there was a span of 12 bases. Germline lookup yields CDR1 MGHDK and CDR2 SYGVNS. The CDR3 runs to 14 residues. CDR3 in DNA: TGTGCCAGCAGGGAACCAGGGGACAATCAGCCCCAGCATTTT. As protein: CASREPGDNQPQHF.

The V gene is TRBV5-1, the J gene TRBJ1-1, with D unresolved. V dropped 6 bases and J dropped 1 base, with 10 bases sitting between them. Germline V gene lookup returns CDR1 SGHRS and CDR2 YFSETQ. CDR3 size: 13 residues. CDR3: CASKISGNTEAFF. The CDR3 DNA reads TGCGCCAGCAAGATTTCGGGGAACACTGAAGCTTTCTTT.

The rearrangement joins TRBV3-1 to TRBJ2-1, with a weak D call TRBD2 (7 bases). Trimming removed 0 bases at V and 4 bases at J, with 16 bases between. This CDR3 has 17 residues. CDR1 is LGHDT and CDR2 is YNNKEL in the germline V gene (reference sequence). CDR3 residues: CASSQELPRGAYNEQFF. CDR3 bases: TGTGCCAGCAGCCAAGAATTACCCCGGGGGGCTTACAATGAGCAGTTCTTC.

This clonotype was observed a few times. The chain joins TRBV29-1 to TRBJ2-7; D is unclear. The CDR3 loop spans 12 amino acids. CDR1 SQVTM and CDR2 ANQGSEA come from the germline V gene. Trimming left V 3 bases short and J 7 bases short, with 13 bases between. The DNA for the CDR3 is TGCAGCGTTGAGGCTGGGTCTGGGGAGCAGTACTTC. It yields the protein CSVEAGSGEQYF.

This rearrangement joins TRBV25-1 to TRBJ2-5; weak D call: TRBD1 (6 bases). Germline V gene sequence: CDR1 MGHDK, CDR2 SYGVNS. Trimming shortened V by 8 bases and J by 1 base, and 17 bases separated the two germline ends. This CDR3 spans 15 amino acids. CDR3 region: CASGVRTASQETQYF. In DNA form, the CDR3 reads TGTGCCAGCGGGGTACGGACAGCTTCCCAAGAGACCCAGTACTTC. The whole variable domain, filled in from reference TRBV25-1 and TRBJ2-5, reads EADIYQTPRYLVIGTGKKITLECSQTMGHDKMYWYQQDPGMELHLIHYSYGVNSTEKGDLSSESTVSRIRTEHFPLTLESARPSHTSQYLCASGVRTASQETQYFGPGTRLLVL.

CDR3 nucleotides: TGTGCCAGCAGTTTATGGGGAGGACTAGCGGGGGGGTTGTCCTACAATGAGCAGTTCTTC. Protein sequence: CASSLWGGLAGGLSYNEQFF. The chain recombines TRBV27 with TRBJ2-1; 15 bases line up with TRBD2. With V trimmed by 1 base and J by 1 base, 8 bases remained unmatched. CDR1 and CDR2 from the germline V gene are MNHEY and SMNVEV (reference sequence). CDR3 length: 20 residues.

Comments on this clonotype: At one boundary the junction diverges from the germline segment, which might be a read error. The chain recombines TRBV4-2 with TRBJ2-3, with 7 positions matching TRBD1. Germline CDR1 and CDR2: LGHNA and YNFKEQ. The CDR3 runs to 16 residues. CDR3 DNA sequence: TGTGCCAGAAGCCAAGATCAGGGGGTCCACACGGATACGCAGTATTTT. Amino acids: CARSQDQGVHTDTQYF.

This sequence joins TRBV6-2 or TRBV6-3 and TRBJ2-4; TRBD2 matches at 8 bases. Near its end, the DNA agrees better with TRBJ2-7, so the J call may be wrong. CDR1 is MNHEY, CDR2 SVGEGT, per germline. The CDR3 totals 15 residues. The CDR3 DNA reads as TGTGCCAGCAAAGGAGCGGGGGTGGTCCCATACGAGCAGTACTTC. Amino acids: CASKGAGVVPYEQYF.

The chain joins TRBV28 to TRBJ2-5; D could derive from TRBD1 or TRBD2 (5 bases each). Trimming removed 3 bases from V and 4 bases from J, with 15 bases in between. Germline CDR1 is MDHEN and CDR2 is SYDVKM. There are 15 residues in the CDR3. CDR3 region: CASSFDRGSAETQYF. CDR3 DNA sequence: TGTGCCAGCAGTTTTGACAGAGGGTCTGCAGAGACCCAGTACTTC.

The J gene is TRBJ2-1, the V gene TRBV11-2, with 10 bases matching TRBD2. CDR3 length equals 16 residues. The V segment lost 4 bases and the J segment 7 bases; nucleotides outside the gene matches: 10. Germline CDR1 and CDR2: SGHAT and FQNNGV. Here the CDR3 reads CASSSGSGGLRNEQFF. The CDR3 region has the DNA TGTGCCAGCAGCTCCGGTAGCGGGGGGCTCCGGAATGAGCAGTTCTTC.

This clonotype was counted a single time. The chain recombines TRBV11-1 with TRBJ2-1; 8 positions agree with TRBD2. Germline-derived CDR1 and CDR2 are SGHAT and FQDESV (reference sequence). The CDR3 has 15 amino acids. V was pared by 1 base and J by 3 bases, with 2 bases of the junction left unmatched. CDR3 DNA sequence: TGTGCCAGCAGCTTAGACGGGGGGGTCTACAATGAGCAGTTCTTC. Protein product: CASSLDGGVYNEQFF.